This TCR beta chain is drawn from a study of beta chain features in type 1 diabetes. Overall study results and limits: Any HLA type influence on TCRB rearrangement was left unresolved here. Type 1 diabetes patients had moderately but significantly shorter TCRB CDR3s in all four CD4+ subsets.

Comments on this clone: Its antigen is not identified.

TCRB transcripts that were expressed got sequenced, as all of the isolated RNA had been reverse transcribed. Only in-frame clones appear in the TCRdb table, and some are missing; sequencing was by immunoSEQ multiplex PCR. The sample holds around 500,000 clones; approximately 10% are singletons and the top ten take 0.045% to 0.06%. CDR3 length: 15 residues. With 1 base clipped from V and 6 bases from J, the junction kept 4 bases outside the gene matches. The germline V gene has CDR1 MGHDK and CDR2 SYGVNS. The V and J genes are TRBV25-1 and TRBJ1-5; 9 bases fit TRBD1. Material for sequencing was naive CD4+ T cells from blood. This receptor was taken from a woman between 18 and 29 years old in good health. The CDR3 DNA is TGTGCCAGCAGTGAATCGGGACAGGGTTTTCAGCCCCAGCATTTT. The encoded protein is CASSESGQGFQPQHF.